The source of this TCR beta chain is a study of post-analysis software for immune sequencing data (dated by TCRdb to about 2015). Turning to the overall study: Relapsing-remitting, secondary progressive and progressive-relapsing multiple sclerosis were recorded as disease courses, and subtype annotation was lacking for some patients. A subset of samples was prepared in parallel using single-end sample barcoding, then pooled and co-amplified after Illumina adapter ligation. The multiple sclerosis patient repertoires were compared with some twelve previously published healthy control repertoires from donors aged roughly 6 to 27 years. Study-level results and caveats: Significantly lower normalized Chao1 diversity was found in multiple sclerosis patients than in controls, suggesting substantial peripheral T-cell clonal expansion. Roughly 5 TRBV segments, including TRBV5-6, TRBV5-1 and TRBV20-1, were significantly more frequent in patients than controls. Strong co-clustering of samples prepared in the same batch was shown by direct clustering with F measure, prompting a batch-effect correction. The control group was slightly older than the multiple sclerosis patient group.

The library was built by means of PCR. Sequencer: Illumina HiSeq 2500. To reduce PCR and sequencing biases, unique molecular identifiers were incorporated into the TCR beta cDNA libraries. Every 1 to 10 million input T cells yielded roughly 0.5 million cDNA molecules, meaning each molecule approximated one T cell. Patient libraries were prepared and sequenced with the same protocol used for the earlier healthy control dataset. Samples belonging to the same batch were prepared together, multiplexed and sequenced on a shared HiSeq lane. On the authors' methods: Raw barcoded reads were processed with MIGEC, discarding single-read molecular identifier groups before consensus assembly and CDR3 extraction. Clonotype tables were post-analysed with VDJtools, normalizing diversity by down-sampling all datasets to the smallest sample size. In repertoire overlap clustering, CDR3 amino acid sequences, but not nucleotide sequences, were matched to correct batch-related cross-sample contamination. TCRdb trimmed the raw reads at Q25, called clones with MiXCR and kept productive beta chains. A single entry per CDR3 protein holds the most common genes and DNA from its merged rows. The V and J calls were not made by the authors but by TCRdb's processing. The sample has some 370,000 distinct CDR3 sequences on record, around a third of them singletons. The top ten constitute roughly 13% of the sample.

Sequences MNHEY (CDR1) and SVGEGT (CDR2) are obtained from the germline V gene. The CDR3 sequence holds 13 residues, the cysteine and phenylalanine included. Just the 39-base CDR3 DNA is kept, in frame starting at base 1. A distance of 8 bases separates the germline ends of V and J, which lose 3 bases and 4 bases respectively. The sample holds a few counts of this clonotype. There is no known antigen for this receptor. Nothing much larger sits one base from this clone, and base qualities are not available. To demonstrate the VDJtools post-analysis software, the study profiled TCR beta repertoires from the peripheral blood of approximately twelve young patients with multiple sclerosis. The multiple sclerosis patients were children and adolescents between 6 and 15 years of age.

The clonotype comes from a girl aged 5-17 years with multiple sclerosis. Rearrangement joined TRBV6-2 or TRBV6-3 to TRBJ2-3; there is no confident call for the D gene. The sample taken for sequencing was blood. The CDR3 loop reads CASSYLPSDTQYF. The nucleotides read TGTGCCAGCAGTTATCTCCCATCAGATACGCAGTATTTT.